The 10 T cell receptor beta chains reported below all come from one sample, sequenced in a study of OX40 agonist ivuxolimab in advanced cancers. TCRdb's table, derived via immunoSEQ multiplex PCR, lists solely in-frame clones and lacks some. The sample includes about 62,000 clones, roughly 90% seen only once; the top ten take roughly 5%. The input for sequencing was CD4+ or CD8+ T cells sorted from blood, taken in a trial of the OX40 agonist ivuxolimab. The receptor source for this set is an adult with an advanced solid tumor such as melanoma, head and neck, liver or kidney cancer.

The CDR3: CASSLNRDRVHEQYF. CDR3 coding DNA: TGTGCCAGCAGTCTGAACCGGGACAGGGTACACGAGCAGTACTTC. The chain recombines TRBV27 with TRBJ2-7; TRBD1 matches 9 bases. CDR1 is MNHEY and CDR2 is SMNVEV in the germline V gene (reference sequence). V trimming: 5 bases; J trimming: 5 bases; junction bases outside the gene matches: 10. The CDR3 covers 15 residues.

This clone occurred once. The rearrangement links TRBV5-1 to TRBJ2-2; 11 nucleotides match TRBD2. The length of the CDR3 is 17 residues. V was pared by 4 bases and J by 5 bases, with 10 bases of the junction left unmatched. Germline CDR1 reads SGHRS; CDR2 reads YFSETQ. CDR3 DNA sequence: TGCGCCAGCAGCCCTGATAGCGGGGGGGCCCGTACCGGGGAGCTGTTTTTT. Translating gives CASSPDSGGARTGELFF.

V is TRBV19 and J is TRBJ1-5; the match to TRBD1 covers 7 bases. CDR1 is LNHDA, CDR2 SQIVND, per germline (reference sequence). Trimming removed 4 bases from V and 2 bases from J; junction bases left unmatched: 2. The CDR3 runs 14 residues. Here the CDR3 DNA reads TGTGCCAGTAGTACTGGACAGGGCAATCAGCCCCAGCATTTT. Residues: CASSTGQGNQPQHF.

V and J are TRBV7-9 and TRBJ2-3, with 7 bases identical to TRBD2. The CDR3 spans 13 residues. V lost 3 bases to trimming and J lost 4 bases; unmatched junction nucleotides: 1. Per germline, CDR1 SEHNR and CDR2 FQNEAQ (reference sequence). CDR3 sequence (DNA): TGTGCCAGCAGCTTCGGACTAGCAGATACGCAGTATTTT. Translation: CASSFGLADTQYF.

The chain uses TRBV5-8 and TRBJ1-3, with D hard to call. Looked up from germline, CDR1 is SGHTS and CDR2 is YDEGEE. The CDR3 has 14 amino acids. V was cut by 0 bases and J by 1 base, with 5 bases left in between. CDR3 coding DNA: TGTGCCAGCAGCTTGGGCATTTCTGGAAACACCATATATTTT. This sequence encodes CASSLGISGNTIYF.

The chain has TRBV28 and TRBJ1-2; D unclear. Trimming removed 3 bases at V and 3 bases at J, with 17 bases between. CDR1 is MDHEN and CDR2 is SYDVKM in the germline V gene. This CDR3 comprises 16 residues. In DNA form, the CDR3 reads TGTGCCAGCAGTTTCGTTATTTTAGGGCTTGACTATGGCTACACCTTC. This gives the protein CASSFVILGLDYGYTF.

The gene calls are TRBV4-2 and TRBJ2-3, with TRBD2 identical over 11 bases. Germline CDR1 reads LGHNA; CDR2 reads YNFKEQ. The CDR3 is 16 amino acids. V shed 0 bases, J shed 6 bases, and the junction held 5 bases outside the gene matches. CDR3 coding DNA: TGTGCCAGCAGCCAAGAAGGGACTAGCGGTTGGGATACGCAGTATTTT. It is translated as CASSQEGTSGWDTQYF.

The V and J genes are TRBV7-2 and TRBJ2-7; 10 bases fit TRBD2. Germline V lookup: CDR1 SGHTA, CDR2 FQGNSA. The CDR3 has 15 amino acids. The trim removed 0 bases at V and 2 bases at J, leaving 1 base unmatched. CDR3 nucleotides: TGTGCCAGCAGCTTAGCTGGGACTAGCGCCTACGAGCAGTACTTC. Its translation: CASSLAGTSAYEQYF.

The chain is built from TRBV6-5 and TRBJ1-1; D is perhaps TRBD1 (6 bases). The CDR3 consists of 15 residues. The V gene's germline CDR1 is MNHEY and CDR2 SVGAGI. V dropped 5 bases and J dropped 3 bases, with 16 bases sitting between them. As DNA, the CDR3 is TGTGCCAGCAGTAATACAGGGATGGGGTACACTGAAGCTTTCTTT. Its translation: CASSNTGMGYTEAFF.

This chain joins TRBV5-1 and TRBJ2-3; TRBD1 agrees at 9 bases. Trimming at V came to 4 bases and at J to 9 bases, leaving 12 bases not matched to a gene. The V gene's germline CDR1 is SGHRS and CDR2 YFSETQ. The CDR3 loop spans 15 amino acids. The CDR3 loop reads CASSPTGQGGGTQYF. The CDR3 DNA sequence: TGCGCCAGCAGCCCCACGGGACAGGGAGGCGGCACGCAGTATTTT. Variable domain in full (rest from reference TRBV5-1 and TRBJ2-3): KAGVTQTPRYLIKTRGQQVTLSCSPISGHRSVSWYQQTPGQGLQFLFEYFSETQRNKGNFPGRFSGRQFSNSRSEMNVSTLELGDSALYLCASSPTGQGGGTQYFGPGTRLTVL.